Presented here are 5 T cell receptor beta chains from one specimen sequenced in a study of regulatory T cells in long-lasting Graves disease. Noted time point: newly diagnosed GD, antithyroid drugs for less than 3 months. The authors made the TCR library using RNA they extracted from PBMCs. Investigators prepared the TCR beta libraries by applying iRepertoire HTBI primers and Arm-PCR of CDR3 regions. Via MiXCR, TCRdb re-called the multiplex PCR reads, giving one row per CDR3 protein. The repertoire holds just over 600,000 distinct CDR3 sequences, with 15% to 20% as singletons. These data also featured in a second study, about T cells in Graves' hyperthyroidism and ophthalmopathy.

The input for sequencing was peripheral blood mononuclear cells (PBMCs), taken at new diagnosis, from a patient treated with antithyroid drugs. These receptors were obtained from a woman aged 25 to 39 with Graves disease.

This clonotype showed up many times. The rearrangement joins TRBV12-3 or TRBV12-4 to TRBJ1-1; 9 positions match TRBD1. The V and J ends lost 7 bases and 9 bases, in that order; junction bases with no gene match: 9. The CDR3 is 13 residues long. The CDR3 sequence is CASILPGTGKAFF. The CDR3 region has the DNA TGTGCCAGCATCCTTCCCGGGACAGGGAAAGCTTTCTTT.

About this clonotype itself: Possible read error: a much larger clone is one base away. The chain links TRBV28 to TRBJ2-7, with 8 bases aligning to TRBD2. In germline, CDR1 is MDHEN, CDR2 SYDVKM. The CDR3 is 14 amino acids. CDR3 in amino acids: CASHRGGRVYEQCF. DNA for the CDR3: TGTGCCAGCCACCGGGGGGGGCGGGTTTACGAGCAGTGCTTC.

This clonotype was picked up many times. The V call is TRBV28, the J call TRBJ2-5, with 9 bases lining up with TRBD1. CDR3 size: 16 residues. With V trimmed by 1 base and J by 5 bases, 8 bases remained unmatched. Germline CDR1 MDHEN, CDR2 SYDVKM. The CDR3 nucleotides are TGTGCCAGCAGTTTATTCTGGGACAGGGATGGGGAGACCCAGTACTTC. This encodes CASSLFWDRDGETQYF.

The chain uses TRBV6-2 or TRBV6-3 and TRBJ2-7, with TRBD1 as a possible D gene (6 bases). Trimming removed 3 bases at V and 4 bases at J, with 13 bases between. Germline V lookup: CDR1 MNHEY, CDR2 SVGEGT. The CDR3 spans 14 residues. CDR3: CASSYNRAEYEQYF. In nucleotides, the CDR3 is TGTGCCAGCAGTTATAACAGGGCGGAGTACGAGCAGTACTTC.

This sequence joins TRBV6-1 and TRBJ2-4, with 7 nucleotides matching TRBD1. The J segment lost 4 bases and the V segment lost 0 bases, leaving 12 bases of the junction unmatched. The CDR3 loop spans 18 amino acids. In germline, CDR1 is MNHNS, CDR2 SASEGT. CDR3 region: CASSEALLLGQAKNIQYF. The CDR3 bases are TGTGCCAGCAGTGAAGCGCTGCTCTTAGGACAGGCTAAAAACATTCAGTACTTC.